The sequence of this TCR beta chain was determined in a study of T cell clonotyping in hematopoietic cell transplantation. Whole-study findings and limits: At the given depth, recipient repertoires were over 95% de novo clonotypes. Recipient TCR diversity dropped after transplant; expanded clonotypes rose from day 30 to 180. Graft donor and pretransplant recipient Inverse Simpson Index values predicted broader posttransplant TCR diversity. No sorting was done, leaving CD4 and CD8 contributions mixed.

TCRdb keeps only in-frame clones here, not all; method: immunoSEQ multiplex PCR. The table records fewer than 70,000 clones, 85% to 95% of them present only once. V lost 0 bases and J 8 bases, leaving 16 bases between the germline ends. Germline V gives CDR1 MNHNY, CDR2 SVGAGI (reference sequence). There are 15 residues in the CDR3. Turning to this clone: Its antigen is not identified.

What was sequenced was peripheral blood mononuclear cells. The chain recombines TRBV6-6 with TRBJ1-2; D is possibly TRBD1 (6 bases). This clonotype originated in a man aged 45-65 years in good health. Some clones in this sample may be carry-over from other donors' samples. The CDR3 DNA reads as TGTGCCAGCAGTTACTCGGCGAGGGGGGCGCGAGGCTACACCTTC. Amino acid sequence: CASSYSARGARGYTF.